The T cell receptor (beta chain) described here comes from a study of blood T cells in healthy people across ages. Germline V lookup: CDR1 MNHEY, CDR2 SMNVEV (reference sequence). J lost 10 bases, V lost 5 bases, and 11 bases had no gene match. This CDR3 spans 15 amino acids. Primed by a sample-barcoded 5' primer and a J-beta primer mix, a second PCR proceeded for 7 to 11 cycles. TCRdb fed the 5' RACE reads into MiXCR, producing one record per CDR3 protein. The sample has roughly 2 million distinct CDR3 sequences, around half seen once. The receptor's source is a woman between 35 and 50 years old in good health. The rearrangement uses TRBV27 and TRBJ2-5; 12 bases are a match to TRBD2. Source material: blood. The CDR3 loop is CASSLGLAGWKNQYF. CDR3 DNA sequence: TGTGCCAGCAGTCTCGGACTAGCGGGGTGGAAGAACCAGTACTTC.